This T cell receptor beta chain was captured by sequencing in a study of early T cells in non-severe SARS-CoV-2 infection. Study results and caveats: The matching step, a VDJdb search, favored anti-spike CD8 responses and missed private and CD4 specificities.

V lost 2 bases, J lost 0 bases, and 12 bases lay in between. The CDR3 contains 15 residues. Per germline, CDR1 SGHRS and CDR2 YFSETQ. Each cDNA molecule carried a unique molecular identifier. TCRdb recomputed calls from the 5' RACE reads with MiXCR, one row per CDR3 protein. The sample yields 100,000 to 150,000 distinct CDR3 sequences, under 15% seen once. Remarks on this clonotype: What it binds is unknown.

The TCR comes from an adult who was a healthcare worker with PCR-confirmed SARS-CoV-2 infection or an uninfected control (not recorded which). V is TRBV5-1 and J is TRBJ2-7; D is unresolved. Sequencing input: whole blood. In DNA, the CDR3 is TGCGCCAGCAGCTTAGTTAGTGCGAGCTCCTACGAGCAGTACTTC. Protein product: CASSLVSASSYEQYF.